This is a list of T cell receptor beta chains from one sample in a study of OX40 agonist ivuxolimab in advanced cancers. The table came from immunoSEQ multiplex PCR; TCRdb's copy has only in-frame clones and leaves some out. The profile shows tens of thousands of clones, roughly nine tenths of them singletons. The sample in question was CD4+ or CD8+ T cells sorted from blood, obtained in a trial of the OX40 agonist ivuxolimab. These TCRs come from an adult with an advanced solid tumor such as melanoma, head and neck, liver or kidney cancer. Both conserved end residues are part of each CDR3. The D gene is left open where the match is weak. Only part of the rows carry a size: once, few, many, or a class if the clone is expanded.

d_call j_call clone_size v_call cdr3_aa cdr3_nt
- TRBJ1-4 - TRBV30 CAWSVLGEKLFF TGTGCCTGGAGTGTACTTGGGGAAAAACTGTTTTTT
- TRBJ2-7 - TRBV5-1 CASSLPSEKSSYEQYF TGCGCCAGCAGCTTGCCGTCCGAAAAGAGCTCCTACGAGCAGTACTTC
TRBD2 TRBJ2-7 - TRBV27 CASSLTSGGSYEQYF TGTGCCAGCAGTTTGACTAGCGGGGGATCCTACGAGCAGTACTTC
- TRBJ2-7 - TRBV10-2 CASSDTEQGKDEQYF TGCGCCAGCAGTGACACTGAACAGGGAAAAGACGAGCAGTACTTC
- TRBJ2-2 - TRBV5-1 CAINRAGELFF TGCGCAATTAACAGGGCCGGGGAGCTGTTTTTT
- TRBJ2-3 - TRBV27 CASPIDTQYF TGTGCCAGCCCAATAGATACGCAGTATTTT
TRBD1 TRBJ1-3 - TRBV5-1 CASSVRDRVGDTIYF TGCGCCAGCAGCGTCCGGGACAGGGTTGGAGACACCATATATTTT
- TRBJ2-1 - TRBV4-1 CASSQDREQFF TGCGCCAGCAGCCAAGACCGCGAGCAGTTCTTC
- TRBJ1-1 - TRBV6-1 CASSESGTEAFF TGTGCCAGCAGTGAATCAGGGACTGAAGCTTTCTTT
- TRBJ1-5 - TRBV10-3 CAISESGSYNQPQHF TGTGCCATCAGTGAGTCGGGGTCGTATAATCAGCCCCAGCATTTT
- TRBJ2-7 - TRBV5-4 CASSLAIGVRGPYEQYF TGTGCCAGCAGCTTGGCGATAGGGGTTCGGGGGCCCTACGAGCAGTACTTC
- TRBJ2-2 - TRBV27 CASSPTGGNTGELFF TGTGCCAGCAGTCCCACCGGGGGGAACACCGGGGAGCTGTTTTTT
TRBD1 TRBJ2-2 - TRBV7-6 CASSSPRGQGNTGELFF TGTGCCAGCAGCTCGCCGAGGGGACAGGGAAACACCGGGGAGCTGTTTTTT
- TRBJ2-2 once TRBV29-1 CSVMTDWNTGELFF TGCAGCGTTATGACAGACTGGAACACCGGGGAGCTGTTTTTT
TRBD2 TRBJ2-7 - TRBV19 CASSIGREGSVYEQYF TGTGCCAGTAGTATAGGAAGGGAGGGAAGTGTCTACGAGCAGTACTTC
TRBD2 TRBJ2-7 - TRBV5-4 CASSLAGGNFYEQYF TGTGCCAGCAGCTTAGCGGGAGGGAATTTCTACGAGCAGTACTTC
TRBD1 TRBJ1-1 - TRBV15 CATSRGQANTEAFF TGTGCCACCAGCAGGGGACAGGCGAACACTGAAGCTTTCTTT
- TRBJ2-1 - TRBV2 CASSVALYNEQFF TGTGCCAGCAGTGTGGCCCTCTACAATGAGCAGTTCTTC
TRBD1 TRBJ1-1 - TRBV5-6 CASSLTWTGNTEAFF TGTGCCAGCAGCTTGACCTGGACAGGGAACACTGAAGCTTTCTTT
- TRBJ2-2 - TRBV19 CASSPRVAGELFF TGTGCCAGTAGTCCGAGGGTTGCCGGGGAGCTGTTTTTT
TRBD2 TRBJ2-1 - TRBV7-8 CASSLVLGGSSYNEQFF TGTGCCAGCAGCTTAGTTCTGGGCGGGAGCTCCTACAATGAGCAGTTCTTC
TRBD1 TRBJ2-7 - TRBV29-1 CSSQTGGSYEQYF TGCAGCTCTCAGACAGGGGGTTCCTACGAGCAGTACTTC
- TRBJ2-7 - TRBV2 CASSDRVVSYEQYF TGTGCCAGCAGTGACAGGGTTGTGTCCTACGAGCAGTACTTC
TRBD1 TRBJ1-6 - TRBV4-2 CASSPRNRGSPLHF TGTGCCAGCAGCCCCCGAAACAGGGGATCACCCCTCCACTTT
TRBD2 TRBJ2-1 - TRBV20-1 CSAPLAGVPFF TGCAGTGCTCCCCTAGCGGGAGTTCCGTTCTTC
TRBD1 TRBJ1-2 - TRBV5-1 CASSLTLGTGGVYGYTF TGCGCCAGCAGCTTGACATTAGGGACAGGGGGCGTTTATGGCTACACCTTC
- TRBJ2-7 - TRBV28 CASKLQGTSYEQYF TGTGCCAGTAAACTACAGGGAACCTCCTACGAGCAGTACTTC
TRBD2 TRBJ2-1 - TRBV11-2 CASSPSGAGTSGYNEQFF TGTGCCAGCAGCCCTAGTGGGGCCGGGACTAGCGGCTACAATGAGCAGTTCTTC
- TRBJ1-5 - TRBV5-3 CARSLVGGQPQHF TGTGCCAGAAGCTTGGTGGGAGGTCAGCCCCAGCATTTT
- TRBJ2-1 - TRBV7-9 CASSLVGHRGVF TGTGCCAGCAGCCTAGTGGGACACCGCGGGGTCTTC
TRBD2 TRBJ2-1 - TRBV19 CASSILAGANEQFF TGTGCCAGTAGTATACTAGCGGGAGCGAATGAGCAGTTCTTC
- TRBJ2-7 - TRBV9 CASSVGPGPYEQYF TGTGCCAGCAGCGTAGGCCCAGGGCCCTACGAGCAGTACTTC
TRBD1 TRBJ1-6 - TRBV2 CASSDDRDRGQGLGNSPLHF TGTGCCAGCAGTGACGACCGGGACAGGGGGCAGGGATTGGGTAATTCACCCCTCCACTTT
TRBD2 TRBJ2-3 - TRBV5-6 CASSVSGGPPDTQYF TGTGCCAGCAGCGTCTCGGGGGGGCCTCCAGATACGCAGTATTTT
- TRBJ1-6 - TRBV6-1 CASSGRDTYYNSPLHF TGTGCCAGCAGTGGGCGGGACACCTACTATAATTCACCCCTCCACTTT
- TRBJ2-7 - TRBV27 CASRRQDGYEQYF TGTGCCAGCAGGCGACAGGACGGCTACGAGCAGTACTTC
TRBD2 TRBJ2-7 - TRBV6-5 CASSYSSGGPYEQYF TGTGCCAGCAGTTACTCTAGCGGGGGTCCCTACGAGCAGTACTTC
- TRBJ2-4 - TRBV27 CASKEGSVAKNIQYF TGTGCCAGTAAAGAAGGATCAGTCGCCAAAAACATTCAGTACTTC
- TRBJ2-1 - TRBV7-6 CASSANQGPNNEQFF TGTGCCAGCAGCGCCAACCAGGGGCCGAACAATGAGCAGTTCTTC
TRBD1 TRBJ2-1 - TRBV6-1 CASSGPGTGWNEQFF TGTGCCAGCAGTGGCCCCGGGACAGGGTGGAATGAGCAGTTCTTC
- TRBJ2-5 - TRBV7-7 CASSSKRVETQYF TGTGCCAGCAGCTCAAAACGAGTCGAGACCCAGTACTTC
- TRBJ1-6 - TRBV7-9 CASSSGAGSPLHF TGTGCCAGCAGCTCAGGGGCCGGTTCACCCCTCCACTTT
- TRBJ1-1 - TRBV4-1 CASSQDGAGLNTEAFF TGCGCCAGCAGCCAAGATGGGGCAGGGCTGAACACTGAAGCTTTCTTT